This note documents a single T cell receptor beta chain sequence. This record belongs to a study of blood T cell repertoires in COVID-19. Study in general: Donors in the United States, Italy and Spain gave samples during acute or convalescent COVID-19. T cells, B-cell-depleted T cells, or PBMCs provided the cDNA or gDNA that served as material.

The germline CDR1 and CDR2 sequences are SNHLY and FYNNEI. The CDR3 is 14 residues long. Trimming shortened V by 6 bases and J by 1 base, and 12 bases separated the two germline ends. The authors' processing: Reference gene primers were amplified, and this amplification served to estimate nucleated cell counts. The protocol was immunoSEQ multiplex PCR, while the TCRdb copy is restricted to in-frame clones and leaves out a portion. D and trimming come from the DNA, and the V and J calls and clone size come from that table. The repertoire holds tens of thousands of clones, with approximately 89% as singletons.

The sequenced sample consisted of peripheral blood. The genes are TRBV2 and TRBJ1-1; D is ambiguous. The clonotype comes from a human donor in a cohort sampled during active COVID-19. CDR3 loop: CASRAATQNTEAFF. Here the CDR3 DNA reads TGTGCCAGCAGGGCCGCGACACAGAACACTGAAGCTTTCTTT.